These T cell receptor beta chains were read from a single sample in a study of blood T cell repertoires in COVID-19. Measured with immunoSEQ multiplex PCR; TCRdb has only the in-frame clones, and not every one. Among fewer than 200,000 clones listed, over 80% were seen once. The specimen was peripheral blood. The origin of the receptors is a woman in her 50s with acute or convalescent COVID-19. Each CDR3 is given with its conserved first and last residue. D genes are given only for firm matches. Not every row has a clone size; where given, it reads once, few, many or a size class.

d_call clone_size j_call v_call cdr3_nt cdr3_aa
TRBD1 once TRBJ2-5 TRBV24-1 TGTGCCACCAGTGACATTACAGGGGCCTTGGAGGAGACCCAGTACTTC CATSDITGALEETQYF
TRBD2 NA TRBJ2-6 TRBV14 TGTGCCAGCAGCCAAGATTGGACTAGCGGGAGCTCTGGGGCCAACGTCCTGACTTTC CASSQDWTSGSSGANVLTF
NA NA TRBJ1-4 TRBV10-3 TGTGCCATCAGTGAAGGGGCGGCAGAAAAACTGTTTTTT CAISEGAAEKLFF
TRBD1 NA TRBJ2-7 TRBV28 TGTGCCAGCAGTTCGGACAGGGGAAGCCACGAGCAGTACTTC CASSSDRGSHEQYF
NA NA TRBJ1-4 TRBV6-5 TGTGCCAGCCGAGGGCCTAATGAAAAACTGTTTTTT CASRGPNEKLFF
NA medium-sized TRBJ1-2 TRBV25-1 TGTGCCAGCAGTATATCCGGGATCGATGGCTACACCTTC CASSISGIDGYTF
TRBD1 few TRBJ1-5 TRBV18 TGTGCCAGCTCACCGGGACAGAATCAGCCCCAGCATTTT CASSPGQNQPQHF
TRBD1 few TRBJ2-2 TRBV10-2 TGCGCCAGCGACAGGGATGACACCGGGGAGCTGTTTTTT CASDRDDTGELFF
TRBD2 NA TRBJ2-1 TRBV5-4 TGTGCCAGCAGCTGGACTAGCGGGGTCAATGAGCAGTTCTTC CASSWTSGVNEQFF
TRBD1 NA TRBJ1-1 TRBV18 TGTGCCAGCTCACCAAGACAGGGGGCGAGCACTGAAGCTTTCTTT CASSPRQGASTEAFF
NA NA TRBJ1-1 TRBV30 TGTGCCTGGAGTGTTGTCCCGACACTGAACACTGAAGCTTTCTTT CAWSVVPTLNTEAFF
NA NA TRBJ2-7 TRBV19 TGTGCCAGTAGTTCTAGCGCCGCTCTCACCTACGAGCAGTACTTC CASSSSAALTYEQYF
TRBD2 NA TRBJ2-1 TRBV18 TGTGCCAGCTCACCATTTTCTAGCGGGGACTTCTCCTACAATGAGCAGTTCTTC CASSPFSSGDFSYNEQFF
TRBD1 NA TRBJ1-2 TRBV30 TGTGCCTGGGTACAGGGGGTGAACGGCTACACCTTC CAWVQGVNGYTF
NA few TRBJ1-6 TRBV6-1 TGTGCCAGCAGTGAAGCGCTTCTGGCAATCTCCTATAATTCACCCCTCCACTTT CASSEALLAISYNSPLHF
TRBD1 NA TRBJ1-2 TRBV4-1 TGCGCCAGCAGCCAAGGCTCCATAGGGGGCTTAGGCTACACCTTC CASSQGSIGGLGYTF
TRBD1 NA TRBJ2-3 TRBV19 TGTGCCAGTAGTAAGGGACAGGGGACAGATACGCAGTATTTT CASSKGQGTDTQYF
NA NA TRBJ1-6 TRBV13 TGTGCCAGCAGCTTAGGCCCCCCCGACACCGCTTCACCCCTCCACTTT CASSLGPPDTASPLHF
NA NA TRBJ1-1 TRBV2 TGTGCCAGCAGGACAGAGCCGAACACTGAAGCTTTCTTT CASRTEPNTEAFF
NA NA TRBJ1-5 TRBV6-2/TRBV6-3 TGTGCCAGCAGTTACGCGTCTAACAATCAGCCCCAGCATTTT CASSYASNNQPQHF
NA NA TRBJ1-2 TRBV6-5 TGTGCCAGCAGTTACCGGGAGGTAGGGAACTATGGCTACACCTTC CASSYREVGNYGYTF
NA NA TRBJ2-7 TRBV11-2 TGTGCCAGCAGCTCACCTCAGGGGACATACGAGCAGTACTTC CASSSPQGTYEQYF
TRBD2 few TRBJ2-3 TRBV6-2/TRBV6-3 TGTGCCAGCAGTACTAGCGGGACTTACACAGATACGCAGTATTTT CASSTSGTYTDTQYF
TRBD2 NA TRBJ2-1 TRBV11-3 TGTGCCAGCAGCTCTGACGGGGGGACCTACAATGAGCAGTTCTTC CASSSDGGTYNEQFF
NA NA TRBJ1-1 TRBV27 TGTGCCAGCAGTGTCACAGGGATCAACACTGAAGCTTTCTTT CASSVTGINTEAFF
NA NA TRBJ2-7 TRBV5-5 TGTGCCAGCAGCTTCTCGCCTAGTCCCTACGAGCAGTACTTC CASSFSPSPYEQYF
NA NA TRBJ2-7 TRBV6-5 TGTGCCAGCAGTTACTCGAGTGCCCTAGCCTACGAGCAGTACTTC CASSYSSALAYEQYF
TRBD1 NA TRBJ1-2 TRBV5-1 TGCGCCAGCAGCTTGGATGGGACAGGGGGCTTCTTTGGCTACACCTTC CASSLDGTGGFFGYTF
TRBD1 NA TRBJ1-4 TRBV4-3 TGCGCCAGCAGCCAAGAAGGGACAGGGGTTGAAAAACTGTTTTTT CASSQEGTGVEKLFF
TRBD1 NA TRBJ1-1 TRBV3-1/TRBV3-2 TGTGCCAGCAGACCTCCGGGACAGCGATACACTGAAGCTTTCTTT CASRPPGQRYTEAFF
NA NA TRBJ1-1 TRBV11-3 TGTGCCAGCAGCTTCGGAGGCGCTGAAGCTTTCTTT CASSFGGAEAFF
NA few TRBJ1-2 TRBV5-6 TGTGCCAGCAGCAACCTACCCGGCCTAGTTGTTGGGTATGGCTACACCTTC CASSNLPGLVVGYGYTF
TRBD2 NA TRBJ2-7 TRBV3-1/TRBV3-2 TGTGCCAGCAGCCTAACCGGGACTACCTCTCTCGAGCAGTACTTC CASSLTGTTSLEQYF
NA NA TRBJ1-3 TRBV7-2 TGTGCCAGCAGCTTATTGGGCAGACCTTTCTCTGGAAACACCATATATTTT CASSLLGRPFSGNTIYF
NA NA TRBJ1-4 TRBV30 TGTGCCTGGGCCCGGGAGGGTAATGAAAAACTGTTTTTT CAWAREGNEKLFF
NA NA TRBJ2-5 TRBV21-1 TGTGCCAGCAGCAAAGCGCTTAACAGGGGGCCGGAGACCCAGTACTTC CASSKALNRGPETQYF
TRBD1 NA TRBJ1-4 TRBV19 TGTGCCAGCCGGGCCCTTACAGGGGGCGGTGAAAAACTGTTTTTT CASRALTGGGEKLFF
TRBD1 NA TRBJ1-5 TRBV5-8 TGTGCCAGCAGTTCTCCGACAGGGAGTCAGCCCCAGCATTTT CASSSPTGSQPQHF
NA NA TRBJ1-1 TRBV4-3 TGCGCCAGCAGCCAAGACGGCGGGGGGCGGGTTGAAGCTTTCTTT CASSQDGGGRVEAFF
TRBD1 few TRBJ1-1 TRBV5-4 TGTGCCATCGACAGGGGCCGAGGGGCTTTCTTT CAIDRGRGAFF
NA NA TRBJ1-1 TRBV27 TGTGCCAGCAGTTCCCCTGATGTGAGCACTGAAGCTTTCTTT CASSSPDVSTEAFF
NA few TRBJ2-2 TRBV18 TGTGCCAGCTCACCATCACTGGGGCGGACCGGGGAGCTGTTTTTT CASSPSLGRTGELFF
NA NA TRBJ1-4 TRBV30 TGTGCCGGGATGGAGGATTCGCGAGAAAAACTGTTTTTT CAGMEDSREKLFF
TRBD2 NA TRBJ2-7 TRBV6-2/TRBV6-3 TGTGCCAGCAGTTATACCCCAGGAGGAGCGGGGAACTACGAGCAGTACTTC CASSYTPGGAGNYEQYF
NA NA TRBJ2-5 TRBV2 TGTGCCAGCAGCGGGGTCACCGGGACCGCGGGGGAGACCCAGTACTTC CASSGVTGTAGETQYF